This T cell receptor beta chain was sequenced during a study of shared T cell receptors in the human thymus (dated by TCRdb to the early 2020s). At the level of the whole study: The study examined how self-reactive, shared T-cell receptor alpha chains are generated in the human thymus.

This clone appeared a single time. There is no known antigen for this receptor. Nothing much larger sits one base from this clone, and base qualities are not available. Library preparation employed the immunoSEQ multiplex PCR assay. As stored in TCRdb, this immuneACCESS dataset retains in-frame rearrangements with V and J assigned. A fraction of the clones does not appear; measured against another copy, unresolved V genes explain less than half of the discrepancy, and the remainder lacks a known reason. The sample table holds about 380,000 clones, of which approximately 95% were seen once. Around 0.018% of the sample comes from the top ten. V is shortened by 5 bases, J by 4 bases, and the region joining them spans 24 bases. Based on the germline V gene, the CDR1 and CDR2 sequences are SGHVS and FQNEAQ. Spanning cysteine to phenylalanine, the CDR3 consists of 18 amino acids. Here the CDR3 DNA is all that survives: 54 bases in frame from base 1.

Sequencing input: thymocytes. Rearrangement joined TRBV7-8 to TRBJ2-1; no confident D gene assignment can be made. The source is a human donor. The CDR3 protein: CASSQRPSPIGLYNEQFF. The bases read TGTGCCAGCAGCCAAAGACCGTCCCCGATAGGCCTTTACAATGAGCAGTTCTTC.